Included here is one TCR beta chain sequence, with context. Its antigen is unknown. Base-call qualities are not available, and no considerably larger clone is one nucleotide away. PBMCs were isolated by Ficoll-Paque density gradient centrifugation. The sample belongs to a study of T-cell memory formation after mild COVID-19 (dated by TCRdb to the early 2020s). For context, the study as a whole: TCR sequence clusters from the two donors were found to be largely donor specific. The cohort was made up of two young adult volunteers, one female and one male, who were previously healthy. In two donors, T-cell clones that expanded and contracted after mild COVID-19 were followed by sequencing TCRalpha and TCRbeta repertoires longitudinally. Here is what the overall study found, with its caveats: Only two mild cases were covered in the study, and larger cohorts including severe cases with pre-infection samples were considered necessary. Whether the second-wave clones peaking on day 37 were SARS-CoV-2 specific was not confirmed. From day 15 to 85, contracting clones showed balanced CD4/CD8 phenotypes, whereas a second wave of clones that expanded from day 15 to 37 leaned towards CD4+. Contracting CD4+ clones turned up mainly in the CM and EM memory subsets, whereas EMRA was where CD8+ clones were enriched. Some responding clones were found in pre-infection memory, which suggests that pre-existing cross-reactive memory T cells took part in the SARS-CoV-2 response.

V drops 0 bases and J drops 1 base, leaving 14 bases in between. Including cysteine and phenylalanine, the CDR3 has 17 amino acids. Here the CDR3 DNA is all that survives: 51 bases in frame from base 1. Via the germline V gene (reference sequence), CDR1 is SEHNR and CDR2 FQNEAQ. The listed sequencing device is Illumina NovaSeq 6000. Using 5'RACE with constant-segment primers, TCRalpha and TCRbeta cDNA libraries were constructed, with sample barcodes and unique molecular identifiers added in the process. RNA was extracted from every sample with Trizol reagent. Libraries were amplified in two PCR steps, with a second sample barcode and Illumina TruSeq adapters added in the second step. Sequencing of the libraries was done on an Illumina NovaSeq, producing 2 x 150 bp paired-end reads. The paper's processing steps were these. Demultiplexing of reads and collapsing into UMI-guided consensus sequences were performed with migec v1.2.7. Using mixcr v2.1.11, UMI consensuses were aligned to TRA and TRB V and J templates and then assembled into clonotypes. A clonotype was counted as expanded or contracted only when both edgeR and NoisET called the clonotype significant, with the noise models trained on biological replicates. edgeR calls used a false discovery rate-adjusted p below 0.01 and a log2 fold-change threshold of 1. As an exploratory analysis of dynamics, max-normalized trajectories of the 1000 most abundant clonotypes were examined by PCA with hierarchical clustering. The CD4 or CD8 phenotype of responding clones was assigned using the separately sequenced CD4+ and CD8+ repertoires. The public reads were reanalyzed by TCRdb: fastp trimming at Q25, MiXCR alignment, in-frame beta chains only. Entries are consolidated by CDR3 protein sequence, retaining the most common genes and DNA. The V and J calls were determined by TCRdb, not by the authors. The sample table records 300,000 to 400,000 distinct CDR3 sequences; around 28% of these occur just once. The top ten clonotypes cover approximately 15% of the sample.

The rearranged segments are TRBV7-9 and TRBJ2-3, and possibly TRBD2, on 6 matching bases. The specimen was PBMCs or a T cell subset sorted from them (not recorded which). This sequence was found in an adult woman who had mild COVID-19 (a few samples of this study predate the infection). The sample titles of this study are shuffled in the database, so cell type and time point are left out; the donor was told from shared clones. The DNA reads TGTGCCAGCAGCTTAGCCCTTATACGCGGGGGCACAGATACGCAGTATTTT. This sequence encodes CASSLALIRGGTDTQYF.